A single sample gave rise to the 3 T cell receptor beta chains below, sequenced in a study of blood T cells in healthy people across ages (dated by TCRdb to the mid-2010s). Receptor amplification or capture employed 5' RACE. A second 7 to 11 cycle PCR used a sample-barcoded 5' primer and a J-beta primer mix. TCRdb trimmed the raw reads at Q25, called clones with MiXCR and kept productive beta chains. Identical CDR3 protein sequences are pooled into one entry, listed with their most common genes and DNA. This sample lists over 1,500,000 distinct CDR3 sequences; about 39% were detected once. The ten largest make up 23% of the sample. Material: blood. The origin of the receptors is a human donor in good health.

On this clonotype: Compared with germline, one end of the junction differs, possibly owing to a read error. The chain links TRBV4-1 to TRBJ1-1; no reliable D call. This CDR3 has 15 amino acids. CDR1 MGHRA and CDR2 YSYEKL come from the germline V gene. The CDR3 coding sequence is TGCGCCAGCAGCCAAGCCCAGGCGCGAGGCACTAAAGCTTTCTTT. Amino acids: CASSQAQARGTKAFF.

Remarks on this clonotype: One end of the junction varies from germline; a read error may be responsible. The V call is TRBV9, the J call TRBJ1-1; the D is unclear. This CDR3 region has 15 residues. CDR1 and CDR2 from the germline V gene are SGDLS and YYNGEE. The CDR3 loop is CAGSVADPLSTEAFF. The CDR3 bases are TGTGCCGGCAGCGTAGCAGACCCTTTGTCTACTGAAGCTTTCTTT.

The chain has TRBV6-7 and TRBJ2-3; D possibly corresponds to TRBD2 (6 bases). TRBV6-7 is annotated as an ORF whose role is uncertain. CDR3 length equals 19 residues. V lost 8 bases and J lost 2, with 29 bases in between. The CDR3 DNA follows: TGTGCCAGCTACGGGGTTACTAGCTTACTCGAGTCGATCACAGATACGCAGTATTTT. This encodes CASYGVTSLLESITDTQYF.